These 32 T cell receptor beta chains were all obtained from the same sample, sequenced in a study of CD8+CD57+ T cells in acquired aplastic anemia (dated by TCRdb to 2017 to 2018). Flow cytometry had shown CD8+CD57+ cell expansion in the patients selected for sequencing. Sequenced using an Illumina HiSeq 2000. Genomic DNA served as template for TCR beta VDJ combination and CDR3 sequence profiling. The public reads were run again by TCRdb, first through fastp at Q25 and then through MiXCR, and only productive beta chains were kept. Each entry is one CDR3 protein sequence, shown with its most common DNA and genes. Across this sample there are about 160,000 distinct CDR3 sequences, with 45% to 55% seen only once. The ten largest clones add up to roughly 30% of the sample. Sequenced material: sorted CD4+, CD8+, or CD8+CD57+ T cells (not recorded which) from PBMCs. The receptor set was obtained from a human donor with aplastic anemia.

The V and J genes are TRBV2 and TRBJ1-6, with unresolved D. In germline, CDR1 is SNHLY, CDR2 FYNNEI. Between the trimmed V and J ends, which lost 8 bases and 0 bases, there was a span of 8 bases. This CDR3 contains 14 residues. The CDR3 loop reads CASRDFSYNSPLHF. In DNA, the CDR3 is TGTGCCAGCCGGGATTTCTCCTATAATTCACCCCTCCACTTT.

The chain couples TRBV2 to TRBJ2-7, with D uncertain. Germline loops: CDR1 SNHLY, CDR2 FYNNEI. The CDR3 totals 12 residues. V lost 5 bases to trimming and J lost 6 bases, with 11 bases between them. CDR3 amino acids: CASSLTLSEQYF. The CDR3 DNA is TGTGCCAGCAGTCTCACTCTTAGCGAGCAGTACTTC.

This clonotype was counted ten times or more. The chain joins TRBV4-2 to TRBJ1-4; D not resolved. In germline, CDR1 is LGHNA, CDR2 YNFKEQ. The CDR3 length is 15 residues. The V and J ends lost 0 bases and 8 bases respectively, with 13 bases between them. The CDR3 reads CASSQEGDGVEKLFF. For the CDR3, the DNA is TGTGCCAGCAGCCAAGAAGGAGATGGAGTAGAAAAACTGTTTTTT.

This clonotype was counted at least ten times. V gene TRBV11-3 combines with J gene TRBJ2-5; D possibly corresponds to TRBD2 (6 bases). The CDR3 totals 16 residues. Germline CDR1 and CDR2: SGHNT and YENEEA. Trimming stripped 5 bases from V and 1 base from J, with 17 bases between. CDR3 protein: CASSIEIAVLQETQYF. For the CDR3, the DNA is TGTGCCAGCAGCATTGAAATAGCGGTGCTCCAAGAGACCCAGTACTTC.

The V call is TRBV20-1, the J call TRBJ1-2; 11 bases match TRBD1. The CDR3 is made up of 16 amino acids. J lost 7 bases, V lost 0 bases, and 10 bases had no gene match. Germline assignment: CDR1 DFQATT and CDR2 SNEGSKA (reference sequence). CDR3 bases: TGCAGTGCTAGAGATTTGGGACAGGGGGAGATGGGTGGCTACACCTTC. Its protein is CSARDLGQGEMGGYTF.

The chain joins TRBV19 to TRBJ1-2; D remains unclear. The germline V gene has CDR1 LNHDA and CDR2 SQIVND (reference sequence). This CDR3 has 12 residues. Trimming stripped 6 bases from V and 8 bases from J, with 13 bases between. The CDR3 sequence: CASRLINGGYTF. The CDR3 nucleotides read TGTGCCAGTAGGCTGATTAACGGGGGCTACACCTTC.

This clonotype occurred many times. V usage is TRBV11-2 and J usage is TRBJ2-7, with D perhaps matching TRBD2 (5 bases). The germline V and J ends were trimmed by 3 bases and 6 bases, with 6 bases remaining between them. The germline V gene has CDR1 SGHAT and CDR2 FQNNGV. The CDR3 is 11 residues long. For the CDR3, the DNA is TGTGCCAGCAGCTTTACTAGCGAGCAGTACTTC. It yields the protein CASSFTSEQYF.

This chain connects TRBV29-1 to TRBJ2-1; perhaps D is TRBD1 or TRBD2 (6 bases each). Trimming took off 5 bases at V and 7 bases at J, with 18 bases between the two ends. The V gene's germline CDR1 is SQVTM and CDR2 ANQGSEA. This CDR3 comprises 14 residues. The CDR3, as DNA: TGCAGCGTTACTCGACAGGACGCGGGGAATGAGCAGTTCTTC. It translates to CSVTRQDAGNEQFF.

The chain joins TRBV25-1 to TRBJ2-7; the match to TRBD1 covers 8 bases. Germline loops: CDR1 MGHDK, CDR2 SYGVNS. V lost 5 bases to trimming and J lost 5 bases; unmatched junction nucleotides: 14. This CDR3 has 16 residues. The CDR3 DNA sequence: TGTGCCAGCAGTCCGCCCCCCGACAGGGGCATCAACGAGCAGTACTTC. Translation gives CASSPPPDRGINEQYF.

The CDR3 region is CASSVGGSGNEQFF. The DNA of the CDR3 is TGTGCCAGCAGCGTAGGCGGTTCCGGCAATGAGCAGTTCTTC. The chain recombines TRBV9 with TRBJ2-1, with unresolved D. V lost 0 bases and J 6 bases, leaving 10 bases between the germline ends. The V gene's germline CDR1 is SGDLS and CDR2 YYNGEE. The CDR3 has 14 amino acids.

V is TRBV7-6 and J is TRBJ2-7; 8 bases align to TRBD1. Germline values: CDR1 SGHVS, CDR2 FNYEAQ. J gave up 0 bases and V 6 bases, and 4 bases lay outside the gene matches. CDR3 length: 14 residues. In DNA, the CDR3 is TGTGCCAGCAGTAACAGGGGGAACTCCTACGAGCAGTACTTC. Amino acid sequence: CASSNRGNSYEQYF.

This clonotype was seen repeatedly, ten times or more. The chain carries TRBV9 and TRBJ1-4, with a weak D call TRBD1 (5 bases). The germline V gene encodes CDR1 SGDLS and CDR2 YYNGEE. Trimming cost V 4 bases and J 6 bases, with 13 bases left between them. CDR3 size: 14 residues. In DNA form, the CDR3 reads TGTGCCAGCAGCTTGGCAGGAGGGGATGAAAAACTGTTTTTT. Protein sequence: CASSLAGGDEKLFF.

The rearrangement joins TRBV20-1 to TRBJ2-6; 7 nucleotides match TRBD1. This CDR3 spans 14 amino acids. The V segment lost 4 bases and the J segment 4 bases; nucleotides outside the gene matches: 4. CDR1 and CDR2 from the germline V gene are DFQATT and SNEGSKA (reference sequence). The CDR3 spells CSAMLGQGANVLTF. CDR3 coding DNA: TGCAGTGCTATGCTGGGACAGGGGGCCAACGTCCTGACTTTC.

This sequence joins TRBV9 and TRBJ2-7, with D possibly being TRBD2 (6 bases). Germline CDR1 SGDLS, CDR2 YYNGEE. The ends were cut back, 0 bases at V and 2 bases at J, with 12 bases in the middle. The CDR3 is made up of 15 amino acids. The DNA of the CDR3 is TGTGCCAGCAGCGTAGCGGCGGGGACGGCCTACGAGCAGTACTTC. Amino acids: CASSVAAGTAYEQYF.

This clonotype has only one observation. The V gene is TRBV3-1, the J gene TRBJ2-3; no clear D gene. The CDR3 sequence is 12 residues long. Germline V gene data show CDR1 as LGHDT and CDR2 as YNNKEL (reference sequence). With 2 bases removed from V and 6 bases from J, the gap between germline ends came to 6 bases. The CDR3 nucleotides read TGTGCCAGCAGCCAATGGGTGGATACGCAGTATTTT. This encodes CASSQWVDTQYF.

This clonotype was picked up many times. The rearrangement links TRBV20-1 to TRBJ2-7; the match to TRBD2 covers 8 bases. Trimming removed 3 bases from V and 4 bases from J; junction bases left unmatched: 20. Looked up from germline, CDR1 is DFQATT and CDR2 is SNEGSKA (reference sequence). The CDR3 has 18 amino acids. CDR3 nucleotides: TGCAGTGCTAGTGGAAGGCCGGGACTAGGCGCCGGCCCTTACGAGCAGTACTTC. It codes for CSASGRPGLGAGPYEQYF.

This clonotype was counted at least ten times. Possible read error: a much larger clone is one base away. The chain recombines TRBV7-7 with TRBJ2-3; D unclear. The CDR3 length is 13 residues. Germline-derived CDR1 and CDR2 are SSHAT and FNYEAQ (reference sequence). The CDR3: CASSSDGTDTPYF. The DNA of the CDR3 is TGTGCTAGCAGCTCCGACGGCACAGATACGCCGTATTTT.

The rearrangement uses TRBV25-1 and TRBJ2-1, with a weak D call TRBD2 (6 bases). V shed 6 bases and J shed 0 bases, with 12 bases lying between them. Germline CDR1 MGHDK, CDR2 SYGVNS. This CDR3 has 15 residues. CDR3 DNA: TGTGCCAGCAGCCAACGGGGAGGCTCCTACAATGAGCAGTTCTTC. Protein product: CASSQRGGSYNEQFF.

This clonotype was seen ten or more times. This rearrangement joins TRBV20-1 to TRBJ2-7, with a tentative D call TRBD1 (5 bases). The length of the CDR3 is 15 residues. Germline V lookup: CDR1 DFQATT, CDR2 SNEGSKA (reference sequence). The V and J ends lost 0 bases and 0 bases respectively, with 12 bases between them. CDR3 nucleotides: TGCAGTGCTAGAGATAAGGGGTACGGCTCCTACGAGCAGTACTTC. Translated, it gives CSARDKGYGSYEQYF.

Ten or more counts support this clonotype. V and J are TRBV11-1 and TRBJ2-3; 7 nucleotides align to TRBD2. Germline-derived CDR1 and CDR2 are SGHAT and FQDESV (reference sequence). The V gene end was trimmed by 6 bases and the J gene end by 6 bases; junction bases not matched to a gene: 12. The CDR3 is 15 residues long. The CDR3 spells CASSSIGEGRDTQYF. CDR3 nucleotides: TGTGCCAGCAGTTCGATCGGGGAGGGGCGCGATACGCAGTATTTT.

About this clonotype itself: A junction boundary mismatches the germline segment, possibly from a read error. The chain joins TRBV7-9 to TRBJ1-6; D is unclear. The CDR3 loop spans 12 amino acids. Germline CDR1 reads SEHNR; CDR2 reads FQNEAQ (reference sequence). For the CDR3, the DNA is TGTGCCTGCAGCTCCGGAAATTCACCCCTCCACTTT. It encodes CACSSGNSPLHF.

The chain has TRBV4-1 and TRBJ1-1; 7 positions match TRBD1. Germline CDR1 reads MGHRA; CDR2 reads YSYEKL. V shed 5 bases and J 0 bases; nucleotides not matched to a gene: 15. CDR3 size: 18 residues. CDR3 sequence reads: CASSSNAPGTVLNTEAFF. The CDR3 DNA is TGCGCCAGCAGCTCAAATGCCCCTGGGACAGTCTTGAACACTGAAGCTTTCTTT.

V gene TRBV24-1 combines with J gene TRBJ2-1, with D perhaps being TRBD1 or TRBD2 (6 bases each). CDR3 length: 13 amino acids. Deletions cut 8 bases from V and 10 bases from J, with 17 bases between. Looked up from germline, CDR1 is KGHDR and CDR2 is SFDVKD. CDR3 DNA: TGTGCCACCATCGGAGGGGGGAAAGAGGAGCAGTTCTTC. Its translation: CATIGGGKEEQFF.

In the case of this clonotype: The final CDR3 position lacks the conserved phenylalanine or tryptophan, pointing to a likely read error. The chain is built from TRBV19 and TRBJ2-2; D unresolved. CDR3 length equals 10 residues. Trimming shortened V by 7 bases and J by 8 bases, and 5 bases separated the two germline ends. Germline assignment: CDR1 LNHDA and CDR2 SQIVND (reference sequence). The CDR3 DNA reads as TGTGCCAGTAACGGGGGGGAGCTGTTTTCT. Protein product: CASNGGELFS.

A word on this clonotype: A read error may be the cause here, since a much bigger clone is one base away. This chain links TRBV4-1 with TRBJ2-3, with 9 bases aligning to TRBD1. Germline values: CDR1 MGHRA, CDR2 YSYEKL. This CDR3 is built from 16 residues. The CDR3 DNA reads as TGCACCAGCAGCCAAGAGCAGGACAGGGGAGGAGATACGCAGTATTTT. Its translation is CTSSQEQDRGGDTQYF.

The sample holds many counts of this clonotype. This chain uses TRBV19 with TRBJ2-1; D is possibly TRBD2 (6 bases). The V end lost 7 bases, the J end lost 9 bases, and 13 bases lay between the germline ends. CDR1 LNHDA and CDR2 SQIVND come from the germline V gene (reference sequence). The CDR3 is made up of 12 amino acids. The CDR3: CASTAGLGEQFF. In nucleotides, the CDR3 is TGTGCCAGTACCGCGGGACTCGGTGAGCAGTTCTTC.

The gene calls are TRBV24-1 and TRBJ2-1; D remains ambiguous. CDR3 size: 13 residues. V was pared by 5 bases and J by 4 bases, with 8 bases between. Germline V gene lookup returns CDR1 KGHDR and CDR2 SFDVKD. The CDR3 DNA follows: TGTGCCACCAGTGGGGGAAGGTACAATGAGCAGTTCTTC. Residues: CATSGGRYNEQFF.

A single count supports this clonotype. The V gene is TRBV7-3, the J gene TRBJ2-1; the D is unclear. V was cut by 5 bases and J by 5 bases, with 10 bases left in between. Germline CDR1 reads SGHTA; CDR2 reads FQGTGA. The CDR3 has 13 residues. The chain's CDR3 is CASSLSQHNEQFF. Here the CDR3 DNA reads TGTGCCAGCAGCCTATCTCAGCACAATGAGCAGTTCTTC.

This clonotype was seen repeatedly, ten times or more. V is TRBV7-2 and J is TRBJ2-1; D perhaps matches TRBD2 (6 bases). Germline loops: CDR1 SGHTA, CDR2 FQGNSA. This CDR3 contains 15 residues. The ends were cut back, 6 bases at V and 9 bases at J, with 21 bases in the middle. This CDR3 is CASRTGDSALAEQFF. In nucleotides, the CDR3 is TGTGCCAGCAGGACGGGGGACTCCGCACTGGCTGAGCAGTTCTTC.

In its sample, this clonotype was seen many times. The rearrangement links TRBV11-3 to TRBJ2-7; D is perhaps TRBD1 or TRBD2 (5 bases each). CDR3 length: 13 amino acids. V gave up 1 base and J gave up 6 bases, with 10 bases separating them. Germline V gives CDR1 SGHNT, CDR2 YENEEA. DNA for the CDR3: TGTGCCAGCAGCTTAGTGGGGGTTCGCGAGCAGTACTTC. Its protein product is CASSLVGVREQYF.

The V and J genes are TRBV2 and TRBJ1-2; D unresolved. The CDR3 has 13 amino acids. Germline values: CDR1 SNHLY, CDR2 FYNNEI. V lost 2 bases and J lost 8, with 12 bases in between. The CDR3 bases are TGTGCCAGCAGTGAACTAAGGGCGCGGGGCTACACCTTC. Translated, it gives CASSELRARGYTF. Full variable domain (rest looked up from reference TRBV2 and TRBJ1-2): EPEVTQTPSHQVTQMGQEVILRCVPISNHLYFYWYRQILGQKVEFLVSFYNNEISEKSEIFDDQFSVERPDGSNFTLKIRSTKLEDSAMYFCASSELRARGYTFGSGTRLTVV.

Remarks on this clonotype: A much larger clone lies one base from this, so it may be a read error. V and J are TRBV10-3 and TRBJ2-1, with 8 nucleotides matching TRBD2. Germline values: CDR1 ENHRY, CDR2 SYGVKD. This CDR3 contains 15 residues. DNA for the CDR3: TGTGCCACCAGTGAGGTCGGGAGGGAATACAATGAGCAGTTCTTC. The encoded protein is CATSEVGREYNEQFF.